This T cell receptor beta chain was found in a study of T cell responses to AZD1222 COVID-19 vaccine. Overall study context: Pooling covered second doses at about 4 or about 12 weeks. Study observations and caveats: Donors skewed white British and female; clonal diversity was possibly underestimated. Vaccine-associated CD4 TCRs ranged over spike, dominating at 160-218 and 743-854.

Comment on this clone: Its antigen is as yet unknown.

Here immunoSEQ multiplex PCR was the method, and the copy in TCRdb shows in-frame clones only, minus some. The sample lists 68,000 or so clones; about three quarters were seen once. The CDR3 sequence is 16 residues long. Germline assignment: CDR1 PRHDT and CDR2 FYEKMQ (reference sequence). Trimming removed 2 bases from V and 7 bases from J, with 19 bases in between. The chain combines TRBV13 with TRBJ2-3; no clear D gene. Sequenced here: peripheral blood, sampled on day 0 of AZD1222 vaccination. This clonotype was obtained from an adult in good health. The DNA for the CDR3 is TGTGCCAGCAGCTTATTCGGGTTGGGGAAGGCAAATACGCAGTATTTT. It codes for CASSLFGLGKANTQYF.